This section outlines one TCR beta chain sequence together with its context. No cognate antigen has been identified for it. Per-base qualities were not stored, and no clone one base away is much larger. The data were obtained in a study of blood T cell repertoires in COVID-19 (dated by TCRdb to 2018 to 2021). Background for the entire study: Samples from collaborators originated in the United States, Italy and Spain and spanned both the acute and convalescent phases of COVID-19. The prospective study material was composed of cDNA or gDNA derived from T cells, B-cell-depleted T cells, or PBMCs. The dataset comprised deeply sampled blood TCRbeta repertoires from subjects exposed to, actively infected with, or recovered from COVID-19. The repertoires were released in a freely available public database meant as a resource for research on the immune response to SARS-CoV-2. The samples were drawn from the first 160 participants of the ongoing ImmuneRACE study and from some 1,300 subjects provided by 6 global collaborators. The sample metadata nearly always contained a de-identified subject ID, COVID-19 status, age in years and sex. Where HLA class I and class II types were available, the types were taken from metadata supplied by the sample provider, not from assay-based typing.

Study-level results and caveats: The amount of clinical and demographic metadata varied by source and participant and was provided uncurated.

The germline V gene sets CDR1 to KGHSH and CDR2 to LQKENI. At the junction V is shortened by 0 bases and J by 6 bases, with 9 bases in between. The cysteine opens and the phenylalanine closes a CDR3 of 15 amino acids. The CDR3 DNA has 45 bases and is translated from base 1. The immunoSEQ Assay, a bias-controlled multiplex PCR, was used to amplify TCRbeta CDR3 regions from genomic DNA. From the authors' description of their analysis: The number of nucleated cells in each sample was estimated by amplification of reference gene primers within the assay. To quantify the absolute abundance of each unique TCRbeta CDR3 rearrangement, sequence reads were collapsed and filtered. For each sample, productive Simpson clonality was calculated as the square root of Simpson's diversity index over productive rearrangements. Drawn from immuneACCESS, this table holds only the in-frame rearrangements with V and J called that TCRdb kept. Clones are partly lost; checked studies trace under half to an unresolved V gene and leave the rest unexplained. That table supplies the V and J calls and clone size; D and trimming were determined from the DNA. Across this sample there are a few hundred thousand clones, with over 75% seen only once. The ten largest clones take up approximately 9% of the sample.

The collaborating institutions used their own protocols to collect whole blood in K2EDTA tubes. For TCRbeta analysis, collaborator samples were shipped as frozen whole blood, as isolated PBMCs, or as DNA extracted from either sample type. The receptor was isolated from a human donor in a cohort sampled during active COVID-19. The sequencing sample was made of peripheral blood. The chain is encoded by TRBV18 joined to TRBJ1-6, and TRBD1 may be the D gene, going by 5 matching bases. The nucleotide sequence reads TGTGCCAGCTCACCACCGACAGCCTCTAATTCACCCCTCCACTTT. This encodes CASSPPTASNSPLHF.